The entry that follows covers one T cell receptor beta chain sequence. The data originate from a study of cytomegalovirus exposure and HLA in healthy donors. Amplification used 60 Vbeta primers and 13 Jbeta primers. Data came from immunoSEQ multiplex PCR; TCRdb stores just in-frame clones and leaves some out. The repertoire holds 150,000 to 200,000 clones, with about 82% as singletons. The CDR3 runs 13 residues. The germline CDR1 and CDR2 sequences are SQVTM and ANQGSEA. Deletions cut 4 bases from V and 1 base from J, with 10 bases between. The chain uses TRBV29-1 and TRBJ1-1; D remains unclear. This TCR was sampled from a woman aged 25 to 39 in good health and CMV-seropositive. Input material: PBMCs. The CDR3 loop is CSVVRVSNTEAFF. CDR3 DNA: TGCAGCGTTGTGCGGGTCTCGAACACTGAAGCTTTCTTT. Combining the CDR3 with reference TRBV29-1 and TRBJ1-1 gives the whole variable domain SAVISQKPSRDICQRGTSLTIQCQVDSQVTMMFWYRQQPGQSLTLIATANQGSEATYESGFVIDKFPISRPNLTFSTLTVSNMSPEDSSIYLCSVVRVSNTEAFFGQGTRLTVV.